One and the same sample provided the 24 T cell receptor beta chains below, sequenced in a study of blood T cell repertoires in COVID-19. Method: immunoSEQ multiplex PCR; TCRdb's copy keeps in-frame clones and lacks some. The sample contains approximately 26,000 clones, under 90% of which appear only once. The specimen was peripheral blood. Receptors were obtained from a human donor in a cohort sampled during active COVID-19.

This chain uses TRBV27 with TRBJ1-3, with no clear D. This CDR3 is 13 amino acids long. Trimming shortened V by 6 bases and J by 2 bases, and 8 bases separated the two germline ends. The germline V gene encodes CDR1 MNHEY and CDR2 SMNVEV (reference sequence). In DNA form, the CDR3 reads TGTGCCAGCAGCCGAGGGACTGGAAACACCATATATTTT. This encodes CASSRGTGNTIYF.

In nucleotides, the CDR3 is TGTGCCAGCAGCCCAGGACAGGGGGCTGTAGATACGCAGTATTTT. This encodes CASSPGQGAVDTQYF. The J gene is TRBJ2-3, the V gene TRBV11-2; 11 bases match TRBD1. From germline, CDR1 is SGHAT and CDR2 FQNNGV. With V trimmed by 5 bases and J by 5 bases, 6 bases remained unmatched. There are 15 residues in the CDR3. The variable domain in full, completed from reference TRBV11-2 and TRBJ2-3, reads EAGVAQSPRYKIIEKRQSVAFWCNPISGHATLYWYQQILGQGPKLLIQFQNNGVVDDSQLPKDRFSAERLKGVDSTLKIQPAKLEDSAVYLCASSPGQGAVDTQYFGPGTRLTVL.

The chain joins TRBV11-2 to TRBJ1-1; possibly TRBD1 for D (5 bases). V lost 5 bases and J lost 2, with 15 bases in between. From germline, CDR1 is SGHAT and CDR2 FQNNGV. The CDR3 length is 15 residues. As DNA, the CDR3 is TGTGCCAGCAGCGTACCCGGGACTTCTAACACTGAAGCTTTCTTT. It translates to CASSVPGTSNTEAFF.

This clone has a single count. The V gene is TRBV28, the J gene TRBJ1-5; the match to TRBD1 covers 8 bases. The CDR3 contains 15 residues. CDR1 and CDR2 from the germline V gene are MDHEN and SYDVKM. Germline trimming cut 6 bases from V and 4 bases from J; bases unmatched to any gene: 8. Written as DNA, the CDR3 is TGTGCCAGCAGCAGGGACAGGATAGGGAATCAGCCCCAGCATTTT. It codes for CASSRDRIGNQPQHF.

A single count supports this clone. The rearrangement links TRBV6-2 or TRBV6-3 to TRBJ2-3; perhaps TRBD1 as D (5 bases). The CDR3 runs 14 residues. CDR1 and CDR2 (germline): MNHEY, SVGEGT. Deletions cut 2 bases from V and 8 bases from J, with 14 bases between. The CDR3 spells CASSYPDNSATQYF. DNA for the CDR3: TGTGCCAGCAGTTACCCGGACAATTCAGCTACGCAGTATTTT.

The chain has TRBV18 and TRBJ1-4; tentative D call: TRBD1 (6 bases). The CDR3 is 15 amino acids. V lost 3 bases and J lost 8, with 16 bases in between. Per the germline V gene, CDR1 is KGHSH and CDR2 is LQKENI. The CDR3 spells CASSPLAGAAEKLFF. For the CDR3, the DNA is TGTGCCAGCTCACCCCTGGCGGGGGCTGCGGAAAAACTGTTTTTT.

The chain uses TRBV29-1 and TRBJ1-1; 7 bases match TRBD1. Trimming removed 3 bases from V and 6 bases from J; junction bases left unmatched: 4. This CDR3 is built from 12 residues. Germline assignment: CDR1 SQVTM and CDR2 ANQGSEA. CDR3 region: CSVDTGTAEAFF. The DNA of the CDR3 is TGCAGCGTTGATACCGGGACAGCTGAAGCTTTCTTT.

The rearrangement links TRBV2 to TRBJ2-2; weak D call: TRBD2 (5 bases). The CDR3 has 14 residues. V was trimmed by 8 bases and J by 5 bases, leaving 15 bases between them. Germline-derived CDR1 and CDR2 are SNHLY and FYNNEI. The CDR3 region is CASLGVFGTGELFF. Written as DNA, the CDR3 is TGTGCCAGCCTCGGGGTTTTCGGAACCGGGGAGCTGTTTTTT.

The V gene is TRBV7-9, the J gene TRBJ2-7; 7 bases match TRBD1. Unmatched junction bases numbered 7, after V lost 5 bases and J lost 3 bases. Germline values: CDR1 SEHNR, CDR2 FQNEAQ (reference sequence). This CDR3 has 14 residues. The CDR3 bases are TGTGCCAGCAGCCTGGGACAGAGTTACTACGAGCAGTACTTC. Residues: CASSLGQSYYEQYF.

The chain has TRBV15 and TRBJ2-2; unclear D gene. V gave up 2 bases and J gave up 0 bases, with 16 bases separating them. This CDR3 spans 18 amino acids. CDR1 and CDR2 from the germline V gene are LNHNV and YYDKDF (reference sequence). The CDR3 DNA is TGTGCCACCAGCAGAACCACCCAGGCTAACTCGAACACCGGGGAGCTGTTTTTT. It is translated as CATSRTTQANSNTGELFF. Combining the CDR3 with reference TRBV15 and TRBJ2-2 gives the whole variable domain DAMVIQNPRYQVTQFGKPVTLSCSQTLNHNVMYWYQQKSSQAPKLLFHYYDKDFNNEADTPDNFQSRRPNTSFCFLDIRSPGLGDTAMYLCATSRTTQANSNTGELFFGEGSRLTVL.

The chain combines TRBV2 with TRBJ1-4; 7 nucleotides match TRBD1. V lost 7 bases, J lost 8 bases, and 10 bases stayed unmatched. Germline V CDR1 and CDR2: SNHLY, FYNNEI. CDR3 length: 14 amino acids. The CDR3 DNA reads TGTGCCAGCAACGCAGGGGGAAGGGGAGAAAAACTGTTTTTT. The encoded protein is CASNAGGRGEKLFF.

This clone has just one count. J is TRBJ2-7 and V is TRBV6-2 or TRBV6-3; D is unclear. The CDR3 extends over 11 amino acids. Between the trimmed V and J ends, which lost 5 bases and 2 bases, there was a span of 4 bases. CDR1 is MNHEY and CDR2 is SVGEGT in the germline V gene. The CDR3 DNA sequence: TGTGCCAGCAGTATCACCTACGAGCAGTACTTC. Residues: CASSITYEQYF.

The V gene is TRBV18, the J gene TRBJ2-7, with 7 bases matching TRBD1. The V gene end was trimmed by 8 bases and the J gene end by 0 bases; junction bases not matched to a gene: 10. This CDR3 is 15 amino acids long. Germline V gene lookup returns CDR1 KGHSH and CDR2 LQKENI. CDR3 amino acids: CASTATTGSSYEQYF. The CDR3 DNA reads TGTGCCAGCACAGCAACGACAGGGTCCTCCTACGAGCAGTACTTC.

The V call is TRBV19, the J call TRBJ1-2, with D perhaps TRBD1 (5 bases). CDR3 length equals 14 residues. Trimming removed 3 bases at V and 1 base at J, with 9 bases between. CDR1 and CDR2 (germline): LNHDA, SQIVND (reference sequence). The CDR3 spells CASSMRQLNYGYTF. CDR3 coding DNA: TGTGCCAGTAGTATGAGACAGCTTAACTATGGCTACACCTTC.

This clone was observed a handful of times. The V and J genes are TRBV19 and TRBJ1-4, with 10 bases aligning to TRBD1. With 6 bases clipped from V and 3 bases from J, the junction kept 7 bases outside the gene matches. CDR1 is LNHDA and CDR2 is SQIVND in the germline V gene (reference sequence). CDR3 size: 16 residues. In nucleotides, the CDR3 is TGTGCCAGTAGGACGGGACAGGGGACGTCTAATGAAAAACTGTTTTTT. Its translation: CASRTGQGTSNEKLFF.

The rearrangement joins TRBV5-1 to TRBJ2-3; TRBD1 agrees at 8 bases. Germline values: CDR1 SGHRS, CDR2 YFSETQ. Germline trimming cut 0 bases from V and 2 bases from J; bases unmatched to any gene: 2. The CDR3 has 15 amino acids. CDR3 bases: TGCGCCAGCAGCTTGGAGGACAGGGACACAGATACGCAGTATTTT. This gives the protein CASSLEDRDTDTQYF.

The gene calls are TRBV15 and TRBJ2-3; possible D gene TRBD1, 6 bases. The V and J ends lost 4 bases and 3 bases respectively, with 8 bases between them. The CDR3 length is 13 residues. The germline gives CDR1 LNHNV, CDR2 YYDKDF (reference sequence). The CDR3 DNA follows: TGTGCCACCAGCAAGGACAGTACAGATACGCAGTATTTT. Its translation is CATSKDSTDTQYF.

The rearrangement joins TRBV10-3 to TRBJ2-1; D is perhaps TRBD2 (6 bases). With 2 bases removed from V and 1 base from J, the gap between germline ends came to 12 bases. The CDR3 is 16 residues long. Germline-derived CDR1 and CDR2 are ENHRY and SYGVKD. CDR3 in amino acids: CAISEEAGISYNEQFF. CDR3 bases: TGTGCCATCAGTGAGGAGGCGGGGATTTCCTACAATGAGCAGTTCTTC.

The CDR3 region has the DNA TGTGCCAGCAGCTCTCGGACAGGGGGGGTCAATGAGCAGTTCTTC. As protein: CASSSRTGGVNEQFF. The rearrangement joins TRBV11-3 to TRBJ2-1; 10 positions match TRBD1. In germline, CDR1 is SGHNT, CDR2 YENEEA. V shed 4 bases and J 6 bases; nucleotides not matched to a gene: 6. This CDR3 comprises 15 residues.

The CDR3 coding sequence is TGTGCCAGCAGCCATAGCGGGCACACCGGGGAGCTGTTTTTT. This codes for CASSHSGHTGELFF. The V gene is TRBV3-1 (or the pseudogene TRBV3-2), the J gene TRBJ2-2, with TRBD2 matching 7 bases. The V segment lost 3 bases and the J segment 3 bases; nucleotides outside the gene matches: 1. CDR1 is LGHDT and CDR2 is YNNKEL in the germline V gene (reference sequence). The CDR3 spans 14 residues.

The rearrangement uses TRBV4-3 and TRBJ1-6, with 8 bases aligning to TRBD1. CDR1 LGHNA and CDR2 YSLEER come from the germline V gene. The CDR3 runs to 19 residues. The junction had 10 bases not matched to a gene; V was cut back by 0 bases and J by 3 bases. The DNA for the CDR3 is TGCGCCAGCAGCCAAGATTTTTGGGGACAGGAGATCTATAATTCACCCCTCCACTTT. As protein: CASSQDFWGQEIYNSPLHF.

The CDR3 sequence is CASSPPGDRGSYEQYF. CDR3 in DNA: TGTGCCAGCTCACCACCAGGTGACAGGGGTTCCTACGAGCAGTACTTC. The chain employs TRBV18 and TRBJ2-7; the match to TRBD1 covers 8 bases. Unmatched junction bases numbered 5, after V lost 0 bases and J lost 1 base. The CDR3 has 16 residues. Germline-derived CDR1 and CDR2 are KGHSH and LQKENI.

V gene TRBV4-2 combines with J gene TRBJ1-2; 9 positions agree with TRBD1. Germline-derived CDR1 and CDR2 are LGHNA and YNFKEQ. With 3 bases clipped from V and 2 bases from J, the junction kept 7 bases outside the gene matches. The CDR3 covers 16 residues. In DNA, the CDR3 is TGTGCCAGCAGCCAGGGACAGGGATTCGGGAACTATGGCTACACCTTC. Protein sequence: CASSQGQGFGNYGYTF.

The genes are TRBV4-3 and TRBJ1-6; 8 positions agree with TRBD1. The V gene end was trimmed by 4 bases and the J gene end by 10 bases; junction bases not matched to a gene: 15. CDR1 is LGHNA, CDR2 YSLEER, per germline. There are 17 residues in the CDR3. CDR3 region: CASSLLQGVRGSSPLHF. The CDR3, as DNA: TGCGCCAGCAGCCTACTACAGGGGGTAAGGGGGTCCTCACCCCTCCACTTT.